Following are 30 T cell receptor beta chains from one sample sequenced in a study of shared clonotypes between healthy human individuals. Positively selected for CCR7, the CD45RO-negative cells used as naive CD8 cells excluded terminally differentiated effector memory CD45RA+ cells. Sequencing used immunoSEQ multiplex PCR; TCRdb keeps in-frame clones, though not all of them. This sample has some 2.1 million clones, with just over 90% found just once. Specimen: naive CD8+ T cells from PBMCs. The receptors shown here come from a man between 18 and 29 years old in good health. Some clones in this sample may be carry-over from other donors' samples.

The chain joins TRBV7-9 to TRBJ2-7; either TRBD1 or TRBD2 may fit D (5 bases each). The CDR3 is made up of 12 amino acids. V was pared by 6 bases and J by 1 base, with 7 bases between. In germline, CDR1 is SEHNR, CDR2 FQNEAQ (reference sequence). As DNA, the CDR3 is TGTGCCAGCAGGGGGGATTCCTACGAGCAGTACTTC. Protein sequence: CASRGDSYEQYF.

The rearrangement links TRBV5-1 to TRBJ2-3, with 7 bases identical to TRBD1. Germline V lookup: CDR1 SGHRS, CDR2 YFSETQ. The CDR3 totals 16 residues. The V and J ends lost 3 bases and 7 bases, in that order; junction bases with no gene match: 14. CDR3 sequence (DNA): TGCGCCAGCAGCTCGGATACGAGACAGGGTCGTAATACGCAGTATTTT. Protein sequence: CASSSDTRQGRNTQYF.

The chain recombines TRBV9 with TRBJ1-2; possibly TRBD1 for D (5 bases). This CDR3 is built from 15 residues. The V end lost 0 bases, the J end lost 6 bases, and 15 bases lay between the germline ends. In germline, CDR1 is SGDLS, CDR2 YYNGEE. The CDR3 DNA follows: TGTGCCAGCAGCGTAGGGGGCGCGGTTTTCAATGGCTACACCTTC. Its protein is CASSVGGAVFNGYTF.

J is TRBJ2-5 and V is TRBV29-1; 7 bases are shared with TRBD2. V gave up 6 bases and J gave up 4 bases; unmatched junction bases: 11. CDR1 is SQVTM and CDR2 is ANQGSEA in the germline V gene. This CDR3 is 14 amino acids long. The CDR3 region is CSVEPRLALETQYF. CDR3 coding DNA: TGCAGCGTCGAACCCCGACTAGCCCTAGAGACCCAGTACTTC.

For this clone: The sample has other DNA sequences that encode this CDR3 too. The chain recombines TRBV7-3 with TRBJ2-7, with D perhaps assigned TRBD1 or TRBD2 (6 bases each). Deletions cut 2 bases from V and 5 bases from J, with 13 bases between. CDR3 length: 14 amino acids. The V gene's germline CDR1 is SGHTA and CDR2 FQGTGA. CDR3 protein: CASSLGGGTNEQYF. The CDR3 nucleotides are TGTGCCAGCAGCTTAGGGGGCGGGACGAACGAGCAGTACTTC.

V usage is TRBV7-9 and J usage is TRBJ2-7; D is ambiguous. In germline, CDR1 is SEHNR, CDR2 FQNEAQ (reference sequence). The CDR3 runs to 14 residues. Trimming removed 3 bases at V and 4 bases at J, with 13 bases between. The CDR3, as DNA: TGTGCCAGCAGCTTGGCGAAGGGCGATTACGAGCAGTACTTC. Encoded protein: CASSLAKGDYEQYF.

The chain uses TRBV28 and TRBJ2-1, with 14 bases identical to TRBD2. CDR3 length: 16 amino acids. With V trimmed by 4 bases and J by 7 bases, 6 bases remained unmatched. CDR1 MDHEN and CDR2 SYDVKM come from the germline V gene. The CDR3 coding sequence is TGTGCCAGCAGTTACCCGACTAGCGGGAGGGGGAATGAGCAGTTCTTC. Amino acids: CASSYPTSGRGNEQFF. The variable domain in full, completed from reference TRBV28 and TRBJ2-1, reads DVKVTQSSRYLVKRTGEKVFLECVQDMDHENMFWYRQDPGLGLRLIYFSYDVKMKEKGDIPEGYSVSREKKERFSLILESASTNQTSMYLCASSYPTSGRGNEQFFGPGTRLTVL.

This sequence joins TRBV7-9 and TRBJ1-3; TRBD1 matches 8 bases. Per the germline V gene, CDR1 is SEHNR and CDR2 is FQNEAQ (reference sequence). This CDR3 has 14 residues. V trimming: 5 bases; J trimming: 2 bases; junction bases outside the gene matches: 2. CDR3 residues: CASSPTGAGNTIYF. Here the CDR3 DNA reads TGTGCCAGCAGCCCGACAGGGGCTGGAAACACCATATATTTT.

The gene calls are TRBV2 and TRBJ1-3, with D uncertain. V lost 1 base and J lost 3, with 7 bases in between. The germline V gene encodes CDR1 SNHLY and CDR2 FYNNEI. The length of the CDR3 is 14 residues. The CDR3 region has the DNA TGTGCCAGCAGTGAAGGTCCTGTTGGAAACACCATATATTTT. This codes for CASSEGPVGNTIYF.

Turning to this clone: This specimen includes other DNA sequences encoding the same CDR3. The chain links TRBV27 to TRBJ1-2, with D possibly matching TRBD1 (5 bases). CDR1 and CDR2 (germline): MNHEY, SMNVEV (reference sequence). The CDR3 has 14 amino acids. Trimming removed 6 bases at V and 0 bases at J, with 11 bases between. CDR3 residues: CASRPGGANYGYTF. Written as DNA, the CDR3 is TGTGCCAGCAGACCCGGGGGGGCTAACTATGGCTACACCTTC.

The chain is built from TRBV9 and TRBJ1-1; D is undetermined. Germline-derived CDR1 and CDR2 are SGDLS and YYNGEE. The CDR3 sequence is 14 residues long. V lost 6 bases, J lost 4 bases, and 16 bases lay in between. The CDR3 bases are TGTGCCAGCAACACCGTTGAGGGTCGCACTGAAGCTTTCTTT. It encodes CASNTVEGRTEAFF.

This chain connects TRBV7-2 to TRBJ2-3, with D unclear. The CDR3 runs to 18 residues. Trimming removed 0 bases from V and 0 bases from J, with 16 bases in between. Germline CDR1 reads SGHTA; CDR2 reads FQGNSA. CDR3: CASSLARDYRASTDTQYF. CDR3 nucleotides: TGTGCCAGCAGCTTAGCGCGAGATTATAGGGCGAGCACAGATACGCAGTATTTT.

The chain recombines TRBV7-9 with TRBJ2-4; possible D gene TRBD2, 5 bases. V gave up 5 bases and J gave up 5 bases, with 16 bases separating them. The CDR3 contains 15 residues. In germline, CDR1 is SEHNR, CDR2 FQNEAQ (reference sequence). CDR3 amino acids: CASSQNDRGENIQYF. The CDR3 nucleotides read TGTGCCAGCAGCCAAAACGATCGGGGTGAAAACATTCAGTACTTC.

V gene TRBV27 combines with J gene TRBJ2-7, with TRBD2 matching over 12 bases. The trim removed 5 bases at V and 9 bases at J, leaving 11 bases unmatched. The CDR3 runs 15 residues. Germline V gene lookup returns CDR1 MNHEY and CDR2 SMNVEV (reference sequence). In DNA form, the CDR3 reads TGTGCCAGCAGTCCGACGACTAGCGGGAGAGGAGGGCAGTACTTC. This encodes CASSPTTSGRGGQYF.

V usage is TRBV7-9 and J usage is TRBJ2-7; 10 bases match TRBD1. The CDR3 contains 16 residues. V shed 4 bases and J 3 bases; nucleotides not matched to a gene: 9. Germline CDR1 reads SEHNR; CDR2 reads FQNEAQ (reference sequence). CDR3 loop: CASSSTTWTGGYEQYF. In DNA form, the CDR3 reads TGTGCCAGCAGCTCGACTACCTGGACAGGGGGCTACGAGCAGTACTTC.

V usage is TRBV7-9 and J usage is TRBJ2-1; TRBD2 agrees at 11 bases. This CDR3 has 18 amino acids. The germline CDR1 and CDR2 sequences are SEHNR and FQNEAQ (reference sequence). V dropped 6 bases and J dropped 4; count of bases not matched to a gene: 14. In DNA form, the CDR3 reads TGTGCCAGCAGTCCCACTAGCGGGAGCGCGATGGTATACAATGAGCAGTTCTTC. It specifies CASSPTSGSAMVYNEQFF.

V gene TRBV7-3 combines with J gene TRBJ2-1; D remains ambiguous. The CDR3 totals 17 residues. V dropped 1 base and J dropped 4 bases, with 17 bases sitting between them. CDR1 SGHTA and CDR2 FQGTGA come from the germline V gene. The CDR3 region has the DNA TGTGCCAGCAGCTTAAAGGTGGGCGCTTCAAGATACAATGAGCAGTTCTTC. The encoded protein is CASSLKVGASRYNEQFF.

This rearrangement joins TRBV4-2 to TRBJ2-7; D remains ambiguous. V was trimmed by 0 bases and J by 3 bases, leaving 9 bases between them. CDR1 LGHNA and CDR2 YNFKEQ come from the germline V gene. This CDR3 contains 14 residues. The CDR3 protein is CASSQEVIYYEQYF. In DNA form, the CDR3 reads TGTGCCAGCAGCCAAGAGGTGATTTACTACGAGCAGTACTTC.

The rearrangement uses TRBV13 and TRBJ2-7; the D gene is possibly TRBD2 (6 bases). The CDR3 is made up of 14 amino acids. CDR1 PRHDT and CDR2 FYEKMQ come from the germline V gene (reference sequence). With 1 base removed from V and 4 bases from J, the gap between germline ends came to 11 bases. Here the CDR3 DNA reads TGTGCCAGCAGCTTAGCCAGCGGGCCATACGAGCAGTACTTC. It yields the protein CASSLASGPYEQYF.

This clone has just one count. This chain uses TRBV7-8 with TRBJ2-7; possibly TRBD1 or TRBD2 for D (6 bases each). V lost 4 bases to trimming and J lost 0 bases, with 19 bases between them. Per germline, CDR1 SGHVS and CDR2 FQNEAQ. This CDR3 has 17 residues. The CDR3 spells CASSSLGGGINSYEQYF. The CDR3 region has the DNA TGTGCCAGCAGCTCCCTCGGGGGCGGGATTAACTCCTACGAGCAGTACTTC.

The chain links TRBV10-2 to TRBJ2-7; TRBD1 aligns across 9 bases. V gave up 2 bases and J gave up 3 bases; unmatched junction bases: 5. The CDR3 covers 15 residues. In germline, CDR1 is WSHSY, CDR2 SAAADI. Here the CDR3 DNA reads TGCGCCAGCAGTGAGGCAGGACAGGGGTTCTACGAGCAGTACTTC. Translated: CASSEAGQGFYEQYF.

The chain is built from TRBV27 and TRBJ2-6, with unresolved D. Trimming took off 5 bases at V and 4 bases at J, with 18 bases between the two ends. The V gene's germline CDR1 is MNHEY and CDR2 SMNVEV (reference sequence). The CDR3 is made up of 17 amino acids. CDR3 region: CASSTYYLGEGANVLTF. The CDR3 region has the DNA TGTGCCAGCAGTACATACTACCTTGGGGAAGGGGCCAACGTCCTGACTTTC. Filled out from reference TRBV27 and TRBJ2-6, the complete variable domain reads EAQVTQNPRYLITVTGKKLTVTCSQNMNHEYMSWYRQDPGLGLRQIYYSMNVEVTDKGDVPEGYKVSRKEKRNFPLILESPSPNQTSLYFCASSTYYLGEGANVLTFGAGSRLTVL.

This chain connects TRBV5-1 to TRBJ1-1; 9 positions match TRBD1. Germline V gene sequence: CDR1 SGHRS, CDR2 YFSETQ. There are 15 residues in the CDR3. J was trimmed by 5 bases and V by 3 bases; bases with no gene match: 8. DNA for the CDR3: TGCGCCAGCAGCTCTAGGACAGGGGTTGGGACTGAAGCTTTCTTT. It translates to CASSSRTGVGTEAFF.

The chain is built from TRBV6-1 and TRBJ2-7; TRBD1 matches at 7 bases. The trim removed 7 bases at V and 4 bases at J, leaving 13 bases unmatched. This CDR3 is 15 amino acids long. Germline V lookup: CDR1 MNHNS, CDR2 SASEGT. The CDR3 region has the DNA TGTGCCAGCAAGGACAGGTCCGGTTCATCTTACGAGCAGTACTTC. Translating it yields CASKDRSGSSYEQYF.

The genes are TRBV6-1 and TRBJ2-3; TRBD2 matches 12 bases. Losses at the gene ends were 2 bases for V and 5 bases for J; bases not matched to a gene: 14. CDR1 is MNHNS and CDR2 is SASEGT in the germline V gene. The CDR3 is 19 residues long. The CDR3, as DNA: TGTGCCAGCAGTGAAAGGCGACCCCTAGCGGGAGGGCCTGGAGATACGCAGTATTTT. Translating gives CASSERRPLAGGPGDTQYF.

This sequence joins TRBV4-3 and TRBJ2-7, with D unclear. From germline, CDR1 is LGHNA and CDR2 YSLEER. The CDR3 contains 15 residues. V dropped 4 bases and J dropped 2 bases, with 15 bases sitting between them. The CDR3 DNA reads as TGCGCCAGCAGCCCTTCCAGGATCAGCACCTACGAGCAGTACTTC. Amino acids: CASSPSRISTYEQYF.

This chain uses TRBV7-9 with TRBJ1-2; 11 positions match TRBD1. There are 13 residues in the CDR3. J gave up 11 bases and V 3 bases, and 5 bases lay outside the gene matches. CDR1 is SEHNR and CDR2 is FQNEAQ in the germline V gene (reference sequence). CDR3 DNA sequence: TGTGCCAGCAGCTTGGACAGGGGGCCTTGGTACACCTTC. Protein: CASSLDRGPWYTF.

This clone occurred once. This chain joins TRBV7-8 and TRBJ2-5, with unresolved D. This CDR3 comprises 15 residues. Germline CDR1 and CDR2: SGHVS and FQNEAQ. V lost 5 bases and J 5 bases, leaving 18 bases between the germline ends. DNA for the CDR3: TGTGCCAGCAGCGACGGCCGCTTAGCCCAGGAGACCCAGTACTTC. It codes for CASSDGRLAQETQYF. The full variable domain, completed using reference TRBV7-8 and TRBJ2-5, is GAGVSQSPRYKVAKRGQDVALRCDPISGHVSLFWYQQALGQGPEFLTYFQNEAQLDKSGLPSDRFFAERPEGSVSTLKIQRTQQEDSAVYLCASSDGRLAQETQYFGPGTRLLVL.

The chain has TRBV4-1 and TRBJ2-1; D gene unclear. Between the trimmed V and J ends, which lost 1 base and 3 bases, there was a span of 7 bases. The CDR3 contains 14 residues. The germline gives CDR1 MGHRA, CDR2 YSYEKL. Here the CDR3 reads CASSQVLNYNEQFF. The CDR3 DNA reads as TGCGCCAGCAGCCAAGTTCTGAACTACAATGAGCAGTTCTTC.

The V and J genes are TRBV18 and TRBJ2-5; TRBD2 might be the D (6 bases). This CDR3 spans 20 amino acids. Germline assignment: CDR1 KGHSH and CDR2 LQKENI. Trimming left V 3 bases short and J 2 bases short, with 28 bases between. This chain's CDR3 is CASSPREYPAGRVTQETQYF. Here the CDR3 DNA reads TGTGCCAGCTCACCCCGCGAGTACCCGGCGGGGCGTGTGACGCAAGAGACCCAGTACTTC.